Only one count was recorded for the clone carrying this T cell receptor beta chain. V lost 7 bases and J 4 bases, leaving 13 bases between the germline ends. The CDR3 length is 13 residues. Germline V CDR1 and CDR2: MNHEY, SVGAGI. This sample was included in a study of blood T cell repertoires in COVID-19. Whole-study context: Researchers got acute and convalescent COVID-19 samples from the United States, Italy and Spain. In each case, the material was cDNA or gDNA derived from T cells, B-cell-depleted T cells, or PBMCs.

Source study methods: Reference gene primer amplification gave nucleated cell count estimates. Repertoires were generated with immunoSEQ multiplex PCR, while TCRdb's copy carries only in-frame clones and drops some. For V, J and clone size, that table is used; D and trimming come from the DNA. The data show approximately 45,000 clones, 65% to 85% seen once. The J gene is TRBJ1-1, the V gene TRBV6-5; D is unresolved. The source material was peripheral blood. The TCR comes from a woman aged 80 or older with acute or convalescent COVID-19. DNA of the CDR3: TGTGCCAGCACATACGAGGGTGGCACTGAAGCTTTCTTT. This translates into CASTYEGGTEAFF.